This T cell receptor beta chain was sequenced for a study of beta chain features in type 1 diabetes. One heparinised draw of blood, averaging about 110 mL, came from each donor. Via the markers CD45RO/CCR7/CD25/CD127/CD95/CD27, stem cell-like memory, regulatory, central memory and naive CD4+ cells were sorted. For this clone: Its antigen is not known.

Trimming removed 4 bases from V and 4 bases from J, with 11 bases in between. This CDR3 is built from 14 residues. Germline V gives CDR1 MNHEY, CDR2 SVGAGI. Study-wide points: A potential PCR bias toward shorter templates would be equal in patient and control samples. TCRB CDR3s were moderately but significantly shorter in Type 1 diabetes patients in all four CD4+ subsets.

Reverse transcribing all isolated RNA meant expressed TCRB transcripts were sequenced. Libraries were prepared by immunoSEQ multiplex PCR; TCRdb keeps only in-frame clonotypes and omits some of them. In the table there are tens of thousands of clones, 66% of which are singletons. Input material: Tregs from blood. The chain couples TRBV6-5 to TRBJ1-5; no clear D gene. The receptor comes from a woman aged 18-29 years with type 1 diabetes. The CDR3 region is CASSSLNANQPQHF. The CDR3 DNA is TGTGCCAGCAGTTCCCTAAATGCTAATCAGCCCCAGCATTTT.